Listed here are 16 T cell receptor beta chains from one sample, sequenced in a study of T cells in Graves' hyperthyroidism and ophthalmopathy. Amplification of TCR beta CDR3 regions used RNA as the template. During a first-round RT-PCR of the TCR CDR3, the HTBI primer set was used. TCRdb analysed the multiplex PCR reads with MiXCR anew, one entry per CDR3 protein. The profile covers about 640,000 distinct CDR3 sequences, with less than 25% appearing a single time and under 35% taken by the ten largest. Source material: blood. The source is a man in his thirties or forties with Graves' ophthalmopathy.

Only a few counts were recorded for this clonotype. The chain recombines TRBV18 with TRBJ1-6; TRBD1 matches 9 bases. V was clipped by 4 bases and J by 2 bases; unmatched bases: 6. The CDR3 is 17 amino acids. Germline V gene sequence: CDR1 KGHSH, CDR2 LQKENI. The CDR3 region has the DNA TGTGCCAGCTCACGCCTTGGGACAGGGACCTATAATTCACCCCTCCACTTT. This gives the protein CASSRLGTGTYNSPLHF.

This clonotype came up a few times. V and J are TRBV6-2 or TRBV6-3 and TRBJ1-2, with 9 nucleotides matching TRBD1. The CDR3 totals 14 residues. With 6 bases clipped from V and 7 bases from J, the junction kept 9 bases outside the gene matches. Germline CDR1 MNHEY, CDR2 SVGEGT. The CDR3 sequence is CASRSSGTGFGYTF. The CDR3 coding sequence is TGTGCCAGCAGATCCTCCGGGACAGGGTTTGGCTACACCTTC.

This chain uses TRBV20-1 with TRBJ2-5; 9 bases agree with TRBD2. The CDR3 has 15 residues. In germline, CDR1 is DFQATT, CDR2 SNEGSKA (reference sequence). With 0 bases clipped from V and 4 bases from J, the junction kept 6 bases outside the gene matches. The CDR3 nucleotides are TGCAGTGCTAGAGATAGCGGGAGCGGGGCAGAGACCCAGTACTTC. Translation: CSARDSGSGAETQYF.

The V gene is TRBV2, the J gene TRBJ1-4; D gene ambiguous. The length of the CDR3 is 11 residues. The V and J ends lost 5 bases and 7 bases respectively, with 5 bases between them. The germline CDR1 and CDR2 sequences are SNHLY and FYNNEI. The CDR3 DNA sequence: TGTGCCAGCAGTCTTAGTGAAAAACTGTTTTTT. Its protein is CASSLSEKLFF.

This clonotype was seen more than once but under ten times. In DNA, the CDR3 is TGCAGTGCTAGTCTGGGGGGTGTTCAGTACTTC. Protein: CSASLGGVQYF. V and J are TRBV20-1 and TRBJ2-4, with TRBD2 as a possible D gene (6 bases). V dropped 3 bases and J dropped 11 bases, with 11 bases sitting between them. Looked up from germline, CDR1 is DFQATT and CDR2 is SNEGSKA (reference sequence). The CDR3 has 11 residues.

The chain uses TRBV5-1 and TRBJ1-4, with 9 bases matching TRBD1. CDR1 SGHRS and CDR2 YFSETQ come from the germline V gene. The V gene end was trimmed by 3 bases and the J gene end by 7 bases; junction bases not matched to a gene: 7. CDR3 size: 15 residues. The CDR3 nucleotides read TGCGCCAGCAGCTCCCAGGGACAGGGCAGTGAAAAACTGTTTTTT. This sequence encodes CASSSQGQGSEKLFF.

The chain recombines TRBV20-1 with TRBJ1-5, with 10 bases lining up with TRBD1. This CDR3 region has 14 residues. J lost 3 bases, V lost 3 bases, and 2 bases had no gene match. Germline lookup yields CDR1 DFQATT and CDR2 SNEGSKA (reference sequence). Here the CDR3 reads CSARGQGNNQPQHF. In nucleotides, the CDR3 is TGCAGTGCTAGGGGACAGGGGAACAATCAGCCCCAGCATTTT.

In its sample, this clonotype was seen many times. This chain connects TRBV5-1 to TRBJ2-1, with TRBD2 matching 10 bases. From germline, CDR1 is SGHRS and CDR2 YFSETQ. This CDR3 comprises 15 residues. The V and J ends lost 4 bases and 3 bases, in that order; junction bases with no gene match: 4. CDR3 region: CASSQGLASYNEQFF. The DNA of the CDR3 is TGCGCCAGCAGCCAGGGACTAGCGAGCTACAATGAGCAGTTCTTC.

This clonotype was seen only a few times. This chain joins TRBV3-1 and TRBJ1-4; the match to TRBD1 covers 7 bases. CDR1 is LGHDT, CDR2 YNNKEL, per germline (reference sequence). Germline trimming cut 0 bases from V and 8 bases from J; bases unmatched to any gene: 6. There are 15 residues in the CDR3. In DNA form, the CDR3 reads TGTGCCAGCAGCCAAGATAGACAGGGAAGCGAAAAACTGTTTTTT. Amino acids: CASSQDRQGSEKLFF.

The sample holds many counts of this clonotype. This chain uses TRBV30 with TRBJ2-7; 9 bases match TRBD1. The V gene end was trimmed by 4 bases and the J gene end by 5 bases; junction bases not matched to a gene: 15. CDR1 is GTSNPN and CDR2 is SVGIG in the germline V gene (reference sequence). The CDR3 spans 16 residues. In DNA form, the CDR3 reads TGTGCCTGGAACCAAAACAGGGGGCGAATCAACCACGAGCAGTACTTC. Translation gives CAWNQNRGRINHEQYF. Looking up the rest from reference TRBV30 and TRBJ2-7 gives the full variable domain: SQTIHQWPATLVQPVGSPLSLECTVEGTSNPNLYWYRQAAGRGLQLLFYSVGIGQISSEVPQNLSASRPQDRQFILSSKKLLLSDSGFYLCAWNQNRGRINHEQYFGPGTRLTVT.

This clonotype was counted only a few times. The chain recombines TRBV7-9 with TRBJ2-3; 12 bases map to TRBD2. CDR1 SEHNR and CDR2 FQNEAQ come from the germline V gene (reference sequence). The CDR3 loop spans 19 amino acids. V was clipped by 1 base and J by 0 bases; unmatched bases: 8. CDR3 nucleotide sequence: TGTGCCAGCAGCTTAGGGGGACCCGGGACTAGCGGGAGCACAGATACGCAGTATTTT. Amino acid sequence: CASSLGGPGTSGSTDTQYF.

The chain couples TRBV15 to TRBJ2-1; no clear D. The ends were cut back, 0 bases at V and 7 bases at J, with 7 bases in the middle. The CDR3 consists of 13 residues. The germline gives CDR1 LNHNV, CDR2 YYDKDF (reference sequence). The CDR3: CATSRDRGNEQFF. The CDR3 DNA reads TGTGCCACCAGCAGAGATCGTGGGAATGAGCAGTTCTTC.

Only a few counts were recorded for this clonotype. The chain links TRBV27 to TRBJ2-1; TRBD2 matches at 9 bases. Germline values: CDR1 MNHEY, CDR2 SMNVEV (reference sequence). This CDR3 has 18 residues. V gave up 0 bases and J gave up 5 bases; unmatched junction bases: 11. CDR3 region: CASSLSVLAGGLDNEQFF. CDR3 coding DNA: TGTGCCAGCAGTTTATCGGTCTTGGCGGGAGGGCTGGACAATGAGCAGTTCTTC.

This clonotype has a count of ten or more. The rearrangement links TRBV6-1 to TRBJ1-1; D not resolved. The CDR3 length is 15 residues. Germline V gives CDR1 MNHNS, CDR2 SASEGT. Between the trimmed V and J ends, which lost 6 bases and 1 base, there was a span of 15 bases. The CDR3 nucleotides read TGTGCCAGCAGAGAAAGCCTCGTGAGGAACACTGAAGCTTTCTTT. Encoded protein: CASRESLVRNTEAFF.

The CDR3 DNA is TGTGCCAGCAGTCCCGGACAGGGGTGGTATGCTTTCTTT. It translates to CASSPGQGWYAFF. The chain links TRBV6-1 to TRBJ1-1, with 9 bases that match TRBD1. In germline, CDR1 is MNHNS, CDR2 SASEGT. Trimming took 5 bases from V and 11 from J; bases not matched to a gene: 9. The CDR3 consists of 13 residues.

The V call is TRBV13, the J call TRBJ1-1, with 11 bases matching TRBD1. This CDR3 is 15 amino acids long. Germline V lookup: CDR1 PRHDT, CDR2 FYEKMQ (reference sequence). Trimming at V came to 5 bases and at J to 8 bases, leaving 10 bases not matched to a gene. The CDR3 region is CASSQPGQGDSEAFF. DNA of the CDR3: TGTGCCAGCAGCCAACCGGGACAGGGGGATTCCGAAGCTTTCTTT.